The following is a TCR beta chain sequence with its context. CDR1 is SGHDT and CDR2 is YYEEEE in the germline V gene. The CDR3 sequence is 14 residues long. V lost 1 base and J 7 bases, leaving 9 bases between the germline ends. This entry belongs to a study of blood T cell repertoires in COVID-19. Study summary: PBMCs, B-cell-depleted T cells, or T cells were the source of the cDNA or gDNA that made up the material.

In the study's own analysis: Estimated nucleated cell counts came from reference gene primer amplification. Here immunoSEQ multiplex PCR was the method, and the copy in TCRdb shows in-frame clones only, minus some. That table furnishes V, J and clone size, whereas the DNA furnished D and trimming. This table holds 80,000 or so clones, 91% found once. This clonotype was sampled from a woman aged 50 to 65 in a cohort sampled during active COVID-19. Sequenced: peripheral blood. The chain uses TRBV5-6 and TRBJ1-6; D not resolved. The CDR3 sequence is CASSLYLANSPLHF. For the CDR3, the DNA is TGTGCCAGCAGCTTGTACTTAGCGAATTCACCCCTCCACTTT.